This is a list of T cell receptor beta chains from one sample in a study of cytomegalovirus exposure and HLA in healthy donors. Generated by immunoSEQ multiplex PCR, the TCRdb table keeps only in-frame clones and is missing some. This table holds 150,000 to 200,000 clones, around 75% found once. The sample taken for sequencing was PBMCs. The receptors stem from a woman aged 50 to 60 in good health and CMV-seropositive. Both conserved end residues are part of each CDR3. D genes are given only for firm matches. Size tells how often a clone was seen (once, few, many) or the class of an expanded clone, and some rows leave it out.

j_gene | d_gene | abundance | v_gene | CDR3aa | CDR3nt
TRBJ2-5 | NA | NA | TRBV6-6 | CASSYPQTRHEETQYF | TGTGCCAGCAGTTACCCGCAAACTAGGCACGAAGAGACCCAGTACTTC
TRBJ2-7 | NA | NA | TRBV6-1 | CASSLTDTYEQYF | TGTGCCAGCAGTTTAACTGATACCTACGAGCAGTACTTC
TRBJ1-2 | NA | NA | TRBV5-1 | CASSLESGGYYGYTF | TGCGCCAGCAGCTTGGAATCGGGGGGGTACTATGGCTACACCTTC
TRBJ1-4 | NA | NA | TRBV19 | CASSGQSTNEKLFF | TGTGCCAGTAGCGGACAGTCAACTAATGAAAAACTGTTTTTT
TRBJ1-1 | TRBD1 | NA | TRBV5-1 | CASRLQGARGTEAFF | TGCGCCAGCAGATTACAGGGGGCCAGGGGCACTGAAGCTTTCTTT
TRBJ1-1 | NA | NA | TRBV19 | CASSTLVTIKAFF | TGTGCCAGTAGTACCCTAGTGACGATTAAAGCTTTCTTT
TRBJ2-1 | TRBD2 | NA | TRBV7-3 | CASSLQAGGDNEQFF | TGTGCCAGCAGCTTACAAGCGGGGGGTGACAATGAGCAGTTCTTC
TRBJ2-7 | NA | NA | TRBV30 | CAGYGSPRHEQYF | TGTGCCGGCTACGGGAGTCCGCGCCACGAGCAGTACTTC
TRBJ2-1 | TRBD1 | NA | TRBV7-9 | CSSSVDRAEQFF | TGTTCCAGCAGCGTAGACAGGGCTGAGCAGTTCTTC
TRBJ1-2 | NA | NA | TRBV19 | CASTGQGLNYGYTF | TGTGCCAGTACTGGGCAGGGGTTAAACTATGGCTACACCTTC
TRBJ2-2 | TRBD2 | NA | TRBV5-1 | CASNYVAGATGELFF | TGCGCCAGCAATTATGTAGCGGGAGCCACCGGGGAGCTGTTTTTT
TRBJ2-2 | TRBD1 | NA | TRBV10-2 | CASRSLGDSTPVGTGELFF | TGCGCCAGCAGGTCCCTTGGGGACAGTACCCCGGTTGGCACCGGGGAGCTGTTTTTT
TRBJ2-5 | TRBD2 | NA | TRBV7-7 | CASSLDWSGDQETQYF | TGTGCCAGCAGCTTAGATTGGAGCGGGGACCAAGAGACCCAGTACTTC
TRBJ2-1 | NA | few | TRBV21-1 | CASSKGRPWDEQFF | TGTGCCAGCAGCAAGGGCAGGCCATGGGATGAGCAGTTCTTC
TRBJ2-3 | NA | NA | TRBV27 | CASSQLGTDTQYF | TGTGCCAGCAGCCAGTTGGGCACAGATACGCAGTATTTT
TRBJ1-2 | NA | NA | TRBV19 | CASSIQGNYGYTF | TGTGCCAGTAGTATTCAGGGAAACTATGGCTACACCTTC
TRBJ2-7 | TRBD1 | NA | TRBV6-1 | CASSEADNRGYEQYF | TGTGCCAGCAGTGAAGCGGACAACAGGGGATACGAGCAGTACTTC
TRBJ1-6 | NA | few | TRBV30 | CAWKGHKNSPLHF | TGTGCCTGGAAGGGACACAAAAATTCACCCCTCCACTTT
TRBJ2-2 | NA | NA | TRBV15 | CATSRARGGELFF | TGTGCCACCAGCAGAGCCCGGGGCGGGGAGCTGTTTTTT
TRBJ2-7 | NA | NA | TRBV10-2 | CAISGTGTYEQYF | TGCGCCATCTCCGGGACTGGGACCTACGAGCAGTACTTC
TRBJ2-7 | TRBD2 | NA | TRBV11-2 | CASSLATSGASTKQYF | TGTGCCAGCAGCTTAGCGACTAGCGGGGCTTCTACAAAGCAGTACTTC
TRBJ1-1 | NA | few | TRBV28 | CASSILGLGGAEAFF | TGTGCCAGCAGTATCCTGGGGCTCGGAGGGGCTGAAGCTTTCTTT
TRBJ1-5 | NA | NA | TRBV6-1 | CASSVVGGNSNQPQHF | TGTGCCAGCAGTGTTGTAGGAGGGAATAGCAATCAGCCCCAGCATTTT
TRBJ1-1 | NA | NA | TRBV2 | CASSGEEGLTMNTEAFF | TGTGCCAGCAGCGGGGAAGAGGGACTAACTATGAACACTGAAGCTTTCTTT
TRBJ2-2 | TRBD1 | NA | TRBV7-7 | CASSETDRGATGELFF | TGTGCCAGCAGCGAAACGGACAGGGGAGCCACCGGGGAGCTGTTTTTT
TRBJ2-7 | TRBD1 | once | TRBV13 | CASSYRGSYEQYF | TGTGCCAGCAGCTACAGGGGAAGCTACGAGCAGTACTTC
TRBJ2-7 | TRBD1 | NA | TRBV5-1 | CASSWGTDSYEQYF | TGCGCCAGCAGCTGGGGGACAGACTCCTACGAGCAGTACTTC
TRBJ1-1 | NA | NA | TRBV19 | CASSFPGMNTEAFF | TGTGCCAGTAGCTTCCCGGGAATGAACACTGAAGCTTTCTTT
TRBJ1-2 | TRBD1 | NA | TRBV19 | CASSLRTGDGYTF | TGTGCCAGTAGTCTCCGGACAGGGGATGGCTACACCTTC
TRBJ2-3 | NA | NA | TRBV10-3 | CAIRGSDTGHNTDTQYF | TGTGCCATCAGGGGCTCCGACACGGGACACAACACAGATACGCAGTATTTT